This T cell receptor (beta chain) originates from a study of blood T cells in healthy people across ages. Study results and limitations: Lack of knowledge of donor CMV status possibly confounded expanded clonotype changes. Older age went with lower TCR beta diversity per million T cells, in a roughly linear way. Naive CD4+ cell counts and diversity both ran higher in long-lived than in aged donors.

Note on this clonotype: Its antigen is not identified.

A second PCR, run for roughly 7 to 12 cycles, used a sample-barcoded 5' primer plus a J-beta primer mix. All samples yielded 3 million or more CDR3-containing paired-end reads. TCRdb fed the 5' RACE reads into MiXCR, producing one record per CDR3 protein. The sample records approximately 1,000,000 distinct CDR3 sequences, 35% to 45% being singletons. The receptor comes from a man aged 18 to 29 in good health. Source material: blood.

The DNA of the CDR3 is TGTGCCAGCAGTTTATCCCTGACAGGGAATTTCCCCTACAATGAGCAGTACTTC. It yields the protein CASSLSLTGNFPYNEQYF. The J gene is TRBJ2-1, the V gene TRBV12-3 or TRBV12-4; 7 positions agree with TRBD1. The DNA matches TRBJ2-7 better at its end, which makes the J call doubtful. The CDR3 length is 18 residues.